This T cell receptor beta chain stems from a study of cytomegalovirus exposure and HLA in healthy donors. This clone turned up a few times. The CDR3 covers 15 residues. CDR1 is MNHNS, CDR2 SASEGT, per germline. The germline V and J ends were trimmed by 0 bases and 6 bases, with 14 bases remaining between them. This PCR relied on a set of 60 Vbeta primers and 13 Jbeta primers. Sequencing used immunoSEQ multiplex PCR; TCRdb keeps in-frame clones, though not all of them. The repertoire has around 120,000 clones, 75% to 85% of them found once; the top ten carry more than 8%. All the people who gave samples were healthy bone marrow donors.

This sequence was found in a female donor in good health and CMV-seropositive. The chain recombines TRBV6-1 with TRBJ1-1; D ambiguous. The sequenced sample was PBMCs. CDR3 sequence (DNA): TGTGCCAGCAGTGAAGCACCGGGGATCGGGTCTGAAGCTTTCTTT. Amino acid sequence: CASSEAPGIGSEAFF.